These 4 T cell receptor beta chains share one sample of origin, sequenced in a study of long-term antiretroviral therapy in people with HIV. Version v3.0 of the immunoSEQ assay ran at survey level. Assay used: immunoSEQ multiplex PCR; TCRdb lists only in-frame clones, some missing. The table includes 23,000 or so clones, over 70% detected once. This sample comprised unsorted PBMCs, obtained 0.3 years after starting antiretroviral therapy. The receptors come from a man in his fifties or sixties with HIV.

The gene calls are TRBV27 and TRBJ1-1; 9 bases match TRBD1. This CDR3 contains 13 residues. Germline CDR1 MNHEY, CDR2 SMNVEV (reference sequence). V was clipped by 9 bases and J by 0 bases; unmatched bases: 2. CDR3 coding DNA: TGTGCCAGTCGACAGGGGGTGAACACTGAAGCTTTCTTT. Protein product: CASRQGVNTEAFF.

The gene calls are TRBV30 and TRBJ1-5; D remains ambiguous. This CDR3 spans 12 amino acids. CDR1 is GTSNPN and CDR2 is SVGIG in the germline V gene (reference sequence). V dropped 2 bases and J dropped 7 bases, with 9 bases sitting between them. CDR3 bases: TGTGCCTGGAGTCCGGGAAACCAGCCCCAGCATTTT. The encoded protein is CAWSPGNQPQHF. The full variable domain, rest sourced from reference TRBV30 and TRBJ1-5, is SQTIHQWPATLVQPVGSPLSLECTVEGTSNPNLYWYRQAAGRGLQLLFYSVGIGQISSEVPQNLSASRPQDRQFILSSKKLLLSDSGFYLCAWSPGNQPQHFGDGTRLSIL.

The chain links TRBV4-1 to TRBJ2-7; D gene uncertain. Germline V gene lookup returns CDR1 MGHRA and CDR2 YSYEKL. The CDR3 is made up of 14 amino acids. With 6 bases removed from V and 0 bases from J, the gap between germline ends came to 12 bases. The CDR3 DNA sequence: TGCGCCAGCAGACCACGGCCGAGCTCCTACGAGCAGTACTTC. It specifies CASRPRPSSYEQYF.

The chain couples TRBV2 to TRBJ2-3; 8 bases map to TRBD2. The V and J ends lost 0 bases and 4 bases, in that order; junction bases with no gene match: 6. Germline CDR1 reads SNHLY; CDR2 reads FYNNEI. This CDR3 spans 16 amino acids. The CDR3 region has the DNA TGTGCCAGCAGTGAAGCTTCAGCGGGAGCCGCAGATACGCAGTATTTT. Encoded protein: CASSEASAGAADTQYF. Complete variable domain (other parts from reference TRBV2 and TRBJ2-3): EPEVTQTPSHQVTQMGQEVILRCVPISNHLYFYWYRQILGQKVEFLVSFYNNEISEKSEIFDDQFSVERPDGSNFTLKIRSTKLEDSAMYFCASSEASAGAADTQYFGPGTRLTVL.